The T cell receptor beta chain described here comes from a study of persistence of HIV-infected CD4 T cells. Study background: Multiple blood draws of up to about 180 mL, except a couple of donors with single leukapheresis.

In regard to this clone: What it binds is unknown.

The libraries were made with immunoSEQ version 4 in survey mode. Assay used: immunoSEQ multiplex PCR; TCRdb lists only in-frame clones, some missing. The data hold more than 45,000 clones, with 75% to 85% observed a single time. Stimulation used around 9.1 ug/mL lysate from CMV-infected fibroblasts. CD40L/CD69 double-negative CD45RO-high memory CD4+ T cells were collected. Plasma HIV-1 RNA stayed below 50 copies/mL for at least 4 years. CD8+ T cells were removed from PBMCs prior to stimulation. Anti-CD28/CD49d costimulation, CD40-blocking antibody and enfuvirtide were given to CD8-depleted PBMCs for 15 to 20 hours. With 0 bases removed from V and 11 bases from J, the gap between germline ends came to 13 bases. Per the germline V gene, CDR1 is SGHDN and CDR2 is FVKESK. The CDR3 consists of 13 residues.

The source material was CD4+ T cells sorted from PBMCs after approximately 19-hour stimulation, sampled from a patient who received antiretroviral therapy. The source of this sequence is an adult man with HIV who was CMV-seropositive. V gene TRBV14 combines with J gene TRBJ1-1; no definite D call. CDR3 nucleotide sequence: TGTGCCAGCAGCCAAGATTGGGCGGCTTCGGCTTTCTTT. Translating it yields CASSQDWAASAFF.